This T cell receptor beta chain was identified in a study of T cell responses to AZD1222 COVID-19 vaccine. Assay: immunoSEQ multiplex PCR; the TCRdb copy retains only in-frame clones and omits some. The table shows about 110,000 clones, with around 80% occurring only once. The junction had 2 bases not matched to a gene; V was cut back by 3 bases and J by 6 bases. From germline, CDR1 is MDHEN and CDR2 SYDVKM. This CDR3 contains 14 residues. The V and J genes are TRBV28 and TRBJ1-6; TRBD1 agrees at 7 bases. The sample consisted of peripheral blood, taken on day 0 of AZD1222 vaccination. The sequence derives from an adult in good health. The CDR3 nucleotides read TGTGCCAGCAGTTTGAACAGGGGTAATTCACCCCTCCACTTT. Its translation: CASSLNRGNSPLHF.